This is a list of T cell receptor beta chains from one sample in a study of OX40 agonist ivuxolimab in advanced cancers. Method: immunoSEQ multiplex PCR; TCRdb's copy keeps in-frame clones and lacks some. This sample has some 30,000 clones, with over 60% found just once. Here the sequenced sample was CD4+ or CD8+ T cells sorted from blood, taken in a trial of the OX40 agonist ivuxolimab. Receptors were obtained from an adult with an advanced solid tumor such as melanoma, head and neck, liver or kidney cancer. The CDR3 runs from the conserved cysteine through the conserved F or W. The D gene is left open where the match is weak. Expanded clones are given a class, and other clones once, few, many or no size at all.

CDR3 DNA: TGCGCCAGCAGCCAAGTTTGGGCCGTCTCCTACGAGCAGTACTTC; CDR3 protein: CASSQVWAVSYEQYF; V gene: TRBV4-1; J gene: TRBJ2-7; clone size: NA; D gene: NA
CDR3 DNA: TGTGCCAGCAGTTCGAGCGGGGGTTCTGGGGCCAACGTCCTGACTTTC; CDR3 protein: CASSSSGGSGANVLTF; V gene: TRBV7-6; J gene: TRBJ2-6; clone size: NA; D gene: TRBD2
CDR3 DNA: TGTGCCAGCAGCCAATCGGGCGGGACCCAGTACTTC; CDR3 protein: CASSQSGGTQYF; V gene: TRBV16; J gene: TRBJ2-5; clone size: NA; D gene: NA
CDR3 DNA: TGTGCCTGGACAGGGGCTGACTATGGCTACACCTTC; CDR3 protein: CAWTGADYGYTF; V gene: TRBV30; J gene: TRBJ1-2; clone size: NA; D gene: NA
CDR3 DNA: TGTGCCTGGAGTGTCCCCTCCAGTCAAGCCAAAAACATTCAGTACTTC; CDR3 protein: CAWSVPSSQAKNIQYF; V gene: TRBV30; J gene: TRBJ2-4; clone size: NA; D gene: NA
CDR3 DNA: TGTGCCAGCACCACCGGGAGTGGGGGGAATTCACCCCTCCACTTT; CDR3 protein: CASTTGSGGNSPLHF; V gene: TRBV7-2; J gene: TRBJ1-6; clone size: NA; D gene: NA
CDR3 DNA: TGCGCCAGCAGCTTGGTCGGGGACGAAGCTTTCTTT; CDR3 protein: CASSLVGDEAFF; V gene: TRBV5-1; J gene: TRBJ1-1; clone size: NA; D gene: NA
CDR3 DNA: TGTGCCAGCAGTTCCGCGACAGGGGGCGGCACTGAAGCTTTCTTT; CDR3 protein: CASSSATGGGTEAFF; V gene: TRBV7-6; J gene: TRBJ1-1; clone size: NA; D gene: TRBD1
CDR3 DNA: TGTGCCAGCAGCTTGGTTGCGGTTATGGGACACGAGCAGTACTTC; CDR3 protein: CASSLVAVMGHEQYF; V gene: TRBV5-4; J gene: TRBJ2-7; clone size: medium-sized; D gene: NA
CDR3 DNA: TGTGCCAGCAGCTTAGCGAACACGGGGAGGTCACCCCTCCACTTT; CDR3 protein: CASSLANTGRSPLHF; V gene: TRBV7-9; J gene: TRBJ1-6; clone size: NA; D gene: NA
CDR3 DNA: TGTGCCAGCAGCTTCCTGTTCGGGGTAGGAAATGAGCAGTTCTTC; CDR3 protein: CASSFLFGVGNEQFF; V gene: TRBV11-3; J gene: TRBJ2-1; clone size: NA; D gene: NA
CDR3 DNA: TGTGCCAGCAGTGAAAATGGGCAGGTGAACACTGAAGCTTTCTTT; CDR3 protein: CASSENGQVNTEAFF; V gene: TRBV2; J gene: TRBJ1-1; clone size: NA; D gene: NA
CDR3 DNA: TGTGCCAGCAGCTTGGCCGGACAGGCGAGCTCCTATAATTCACCCCTCCACTTT; CDR3 protein: CASSLAGQASSYNSPLHF; V gene: TRBV5-4; J gene: TRBJ1-6; clone size: NA; D gene: TRBD1
CDR3 DNA: TGTGCCAGCAGTGACCGATCCTATAGCAATCAGCCCCAGCATTTT; CDR3 protein: CASSDRSYSNQPQHF; V gene: TRBV6-1; J gene: TRBJ1-5; clone size: NA; D gene: NA
CDR3 DNA: TGTGCCAGCAGCCCCACGGTCCTCCTCAATCAGCCCCAGCATTTT; CDR3 protein: CASSPTVLLNQPQHF; V gene: TRBV6-5; J gene: TRBJ1-5; clone size: NA; D gene: NA
CDR3 DNA: TGTGCCAGCAGCTTAGGGGGTATGTACACTGAAGCTTTCTTT; CDR3 protein: CASSLGGMYTEAFF; V gene: TRBV7-2; J gene: TRBJ1-1; clone size: NA; D gene: NA
CDR3 DNA: TGTGCCAGCAGCTTCGGGACAGGGAGCGAGCAGTACTTC; CDR3 protein: CASSFGTGSEQYF; V gene: TRBV11-3; J gene: TRBJ2-7; clone size: NA; D gene: TRBD1
CDR3 DNA: TGTGCCTGGAGTGCCCTCGGCAGCCGCTCCTACGAGCAGTACTTC; CDR3 protein: CAWSALGSRSYEQYF; V gene: TRBV30; J gene: TRBJ2-7; clone size: NA; D gene: NA
CDR3 DNA: TGTGCCAGCAGCCCCGGACTAGCGGGGGGGTCAGATACGCAGTATTTT; CDR3 protein: CASSPGLAGGSDTQYF; V gene: TRBV7-7; J gene: TRBJ2-3; clone size: NA; D gene: TRBD2
CDR3 DNA: TGTGCCAGCAGGGCCTTTATCAGGGACACCTACAATCAGCCCCAGCATTTT; CDR3 protein: CASRAFIRDTYNQPQHF; V gene: TRBV2; J gene: TRBJ1-5; clone size: once; D gene: NA
CDR3 DNA: TGTGCCAGCAGCTCGACAGAAAACACTGAAGCTTTCTTT; CDR3 protein: CASSSTENTEAFF; V gene: TRBV7-9; J gene: TRBJ1-1; clone size: NA; D gene: NA
CDR3 DNA: TGTGCCAGCAGCTTAGCGCTAGGACAGGGACAATCCCGTCAGCCCCAGCATTTT; CDR3 protein: CASSLALGQGQSRQPQHF; V gene: TRBV7-2; J gene: TRBJ1-5; clone size: NA; D gene: TRBD1
CDR3 DNA: TGTGCCAGCAGGACCGGGACAGCGAACACCGGGGAGCTGTTTTTT; CDR3 protein: CASRTGTANTGELFF; V gene: TRBV6-5; J gene: TRBJ2-2; clone size: once; D gene: TRBD1
CDR3 DNA: TGTGCCTGGAACAGGGACAAATCCTACGAGCAGTACTTC; CDR3 protein: CAWNRDKSYEQYF; V gene: TRBV30; J gene: TRBJ2-7; clone size: NA; D gene: NA
CDR3 DNA: TGTGCCAGTAGTTCGTGGGAGGACACTGAAGCTTTCTTT; CDR3 protein: CASSSWEDTEAFF; V gene: TRBV19; J gene: TRBJ1-1; clone size: NA; D gene: NA
CDR3 DNA: TGCGCCAGCAGCCAGCCCCGAGGAGGACGGAGACTTGACGGGGAGCTGTTTTTT; CDR3 protein: CASSQPRGGRRLDGELFF; V gene: TRBV4-1; J gene: TRBJ2-2; clone size: NA; D gene: NA
CDR3 DNA: TGTGCCAGCAGTTTACGGCTCGTGGTGTACGAGCAGTACTTC; CDR3 protein: CASSLRLVVYEQYF; V gene: TRBV28; J gene: TRBJ2-7; clone size: NA; D gene: NA
CDR3 DNA: TGTGCCAGCAGCCCTTACAGCTACGAGCAGTACTTC; CDR3 protein: CASSPYSYEQYF; V gene: TRBV7-8; J gene: TRBJ2-7; clone size: few; D gene: NA
CDR3 DNA: TGTGCCAGCAGTGAACAGGGCCAAAATAATTCACCCCTCCACTTT; CDR3 protein: CASSEQGQNNSPLHF; V gene: TRBV2; J gene: TRBJ1-6; clone size: few; D gene: NA
CDR3 DNA: TGTGCCAGCAGCTTAGGAGCGGGAACTTACGAGCAGTACTTC; CDR3 protein: CASSLGAGTYEQYF; V gene: TRBV11-2; J gene: TRBJ2-7; clone size: NA; D gene: TRBD2
CDR3 DNA: TGTGCCAGCAGCCAAGAAGACCCGGGAACCGTCTGGGGGCAGTATTTT; CDR3 protein: CASSQEDPGTVWGQYF; V gene: TRBV4-2; J gene: TRBJ2-3; clone size: NA; D gene: NA
CDR3 DNA: TGCGCCAGCAGCTTGGAACTAGCGGGGGCGCCGGGGGAGTTCTTC; CDR3 protein: CASSLELAGAPGEFF; V gene: TRBV5-1; J gene: TRBJ2-1; clone size: NA; D gene: TRBD2
CDR3 DNA: TGTGCCAGCAGCGACTCGGGGGCATCCTACAATGAGCAGTTCTTC; CDR3 protein: CASSDSGASYNEQFF; V gene: TRBV7-8; J gene: TRBJ2-1; clone size: few; D gene: NA
CDR3 DNA: TGTGCCAGTCAACGTTTACGGGCAGAGAACATTGAAGCTTTCTTT; CDR3 protein: CASQRLRAENIEAFF; V gene: TRBV7-8; J gene: TRBJ1-1; clone size: NA; D gene: NA
CDR3 DNA: TGTGCCAGCTCACCGGAAGTCCACGAGCAGTACTTC; CDR3 protein: CASSPEVHEQYF; V gene: TRBV18; J gene: TRBJ2-7; clone size: few; D gene: NA
CDR3 DNA: TGTGCCAGCAGCATATCCAGCCCGGGGACACCTAATTATGGCTACACCTTC; CDR3 protein: CASSISSPGTPNYGYTF; V gene: TRBV7-8; J gene: TRBJ1-2; clone size: NA; D gene: NA
CDR3 DNA: TGTGCCAGCAGTTTTGGGATTTGGGCAGCCTACCCGAACACTGAAGCTTTCTTT; CDR3 protein: CASSFGIWAAYPNTEAFF; V gene: TRBV28; J gene: TRBJ1-1; clone size: once; D gene: NA
CDR3 DNA: TGTGCCAGCCTCTCAGCGGGCTACACAGATACGCAGTATTTT; CDR3 protein: CASLSAGYTDTQYF; V gene: TRBV2; J gene: TRBJ2-3; clone size: NA; D gene: NA
CDR3 DNA: TGTGCCAGCAGTTCTGGCAACAGGGGTCGGAATCAGCCCCAGCATTTT; CDR3 protein: CASSSGNRGRNQPQHF; V gene: TRBV28; J gene: TRBJ1-5; clone size: NA; D gene: TRBD1
CDR3 DNA: TGTGCCACCAGCAGAGTGGACAGGTCCGAGCAGTACTTC; CDR3 protein: CATSRVDRSEQYF; V gene: TRBV15; J gene: TRBJ2-7; clone size: once; D gene: TRBD1
CDR3 DNA: TGTGCCTGGAGTGTACTGAGGGATTCCTACGAGCAGTACTTC; CDR3 protein: CAWSVLRDSYEQYF; V gene: TRBV30; J gene: TRBJ2-7; clone size: NA; D gene: NA
CDR3 DNA: TGCGCCAGCAGTCGGACAGGGAGGTTCGACGAGCAGTACTTC; CDR3 protein: CASSRTGRFDEQYF; V gene: TRBV5-1; J gene: TRBJ2-7; clone size: few; D gene: TRBD1
CDR3 DNA: TGTGCCAGCCGACAGCTCTCCTATAATTCACCCCTCCACTTT; CDR3 protein: CASRQLSYNSPLHF; V gene: TRBV2; J gene: TRBJ1-6; clone size: NA; D gene: NA
CDR3 DNA: TGCGCCAGCAGCTTGTCCCTAGATGGGGGCTATAATTCACCCCTCCACTTT; CDR3 protein: CASSLSLDGGYNSPLHF; V gene: TRBV5-1; J gene: TRBJ1-6; clone size: NA; D gene: NA
CDR3 DNA: TGTGCCAGCAGTGCGGGACACTATGGCTACACCTTC; CDR3 protein: CASSAGHYGYTF; V gene: TRBV6-1; J gene: TRBJ1-2; clone size: NA; D gene: NA
CDR3 DNA: TGTGCCAGTAGTATAGGGCAGGTAGCGGGAACCTACGAGCAGTACTTC; CDR3 protein: CASSIGQVAGTYEQYF; V gene: TRBV19; J gene: TRBJ2-7; clone size: NA; D gene: TRBD2
CDR3 DNA: TGTGCCTATAGCCAAGTACCAACTAATGAAAAACTGTTTTTT; CDR3 protein: CAYSQVPTNEKLFF; V gene: TRBV30; J gene: TRBJ1-4; clone size: NA; D gene: NA